Listed here are 13 T cell receptor beta chains from one sample, sequenced in a study of CD8 T cells in ankylosing spondylitis. General study results and limits: Several highly homologous variants formed a TCR beta motif that appeared characteristic of ankylosing spondylitis blood.

TCRdb analysed the 5' RACE reads with MiXCR anew, one entry per CDR3 protein. The table lists about 390,000 distinct CDR3 sequences, about 20% of them singletons. Their antigen targets remain unknown. The sequenced sample consisted of blood, either unsorted or a sorted T cell fraction (not recorded which). The receptors were gathered from a male donor with ankylosing spondylitis.

The gene calls are TRBV28 and TRBJ2-7; the match to TRBD1 covers 8 bases. V lost 0 bases to trimming and J lost 6 bases; unmatched junction nucleotides: 7. The CDR3 length is 15 residues. Germline V gene sequence: CDR1 MDHEN, CDR2 SYDVKM. The CDR3 region has the DNA TGTGCCAGCAGTTTATGGGGCAGGGGGCTGGGCGAGCAGTACTTC. Translating gives CASSLWGRGLGEQYF.

This clonotype was picked up a small number of times. The J gene is TRBJ2-7, the V gene TRBV5-1, with 8 bases fitting TRBD1. V trimming: 0 bases; J trimming: 2 bases; junction bases outside the gene matches: 7. CDR1 and CDR2 from the germline V gene are SGHRS and YFSETQ. The CDR3 totals 16 residues. CDR3 bases: TGCGCCAGCAGCTTGGGCCCGGGACAGGTAACCTACGAGCAGTACTTC. This encodes CASSLGPGQVTYEQYF.

This clonotype was recorded many times. This sequence joins TRBV7-3 and TRBJ2-3; a possible D gene is TRBD1 (6 bases). The CDR3 contains 14 residues. Per germline, CDR1 SGHTA and CDR2 FQGTGA. The ends were cut back, 1 base at V and 3 bases at J, with 8 bases in the middle. The CDR3 DNA reads TGTGCCAGCAGCTTAAGCAGGGGTACAGATACGCAGTATTTT. It encodes CASSLSRGTDTQYF.

There are a few counts of this clonotype. The rearrangement joins TRBV19 to TRBJ2-2; 8 nucleotides match TRBD2. V dropped 5 bases and J dropped 8; count of bases not matched to a gene: 10. CDR1 LNHDA and CDR2 SQIVND come from the germline V gene (reference sequence). The CDR3 has 15 residues. For the CDR3, the DNA is TGTGCCAGTAGTCCCTACAGCGGGGGTCGTGGGGAGCTGTTTTTT. Translated: CASSPYSGGRGELFF.

The rearrangement links TRBV5-1 to TRBJ2-1; 7 nucleotides align to TRBD2. This CDR3 has 15 amino acids. The junction had 4 bases not matched to a gene; V was cut back by 2 bases and J by 2 bases. From germline, CDR1 is SGHRS and CDR2 YFSETQ. The DNA of the CDR3 is TGCGCCAGCAGCTTTAGCGGGCTAGCCTACAATGAGCAGTTCTTC. Protein: CASSFSGLAYNEQFF.

The table lists this clonotype with many counts. V gene TRBV2 combines with J gene TRBJ1-1; TRBD1 matches 9 bases. Per the germline V gene, CDR1 is SNHLY and CDR2 is FYNNEI. V lost 10 bases and J lost 9; bases outside the gene matches: 15. CDR3 length equals 14 residues. The CDR3 bases are TGTGCCACTTCGACAGGGGGGCCACCATTGAAAGCTTTCTTT. Its protein product is CATSTGGPPLKAFF.

V gene TRBV30 combines with J gene TRBJ2-6; D gene ambiguous. Germline lookup yields CDR1 GTSNPN and CDR2 SVGIG (reference sequence). The CDR3 has 14 amino acids. The ends were cut back, 5 bases at V and 0 bases at J, with 8 bases in the middle. For the CDR3, the DNA is TGTGCCTGGGCCAGGTACTCTGGGGCCAACGTCCTGACTTTC. It encodes CAWARYSGANVLTF.

V is TRBV6-1 and J is TRBJ2-7, with D uncertain. The CDR3 covers 13 residues. Germline-derived CDR1 and CDR2 are MNHNS and SASEGT. V was pared by 8 bases and J by 5 bases, with 16 bases between. CDR3 protein: CASRVGPRDEQYF. DNA for the CDR3: TGTGCCAGCCGGGTCGGCCCTAGGGACGAGCAGTACTTC.

There are a few counts of this clonotype. V gene TRBV29-1 combines with J gene TRBJ2-3, with unresolved D. CDR1 is SQVTM, CDR2 ANQGSEA, per germline. V lost 3 bases to trimming and J lost 5 bases, with 9 bases between them. The CDR3 extends over 12 amino acids. CDR3 bases: TGCAGCGTTGACCTTCACAGAGATACGCAGTATTTT. Translated, it gives CSVDLHRDTQYF.

The chain employs TRBV7-9 and TRBJ2-2; weak D call: TRBD1 (6 bases). Germline CDR1 and CDR2: SEHNR and FQNEAQ (reference sequence). The CDR3 runs to 16 residues. V shed 6 bases and J shed 0 bases, with 14 bases lying between them. The CDR3 DNA is TGTGCCAGCAGGAGACGACAGGAAGCGAACACCGGGGAGCTGTTTTTT. It codes for CASRRRQEANTGELFF.

The CDR3: CASSPSVQAPDTQYF. CDR3 bases: TGCGCCAGCAGCCCCTCGGTACAAGCGCCAGATACGCAGTATTTT. V gene TRBV5-1 combines with J gene TRBJ2-3; no clear D gene. This CDR3 region has 15 residues. The V gene lost 4 bases and the J gene lost 4 bases, with 16 bases spanning the gap. Germline-derived CDR1 and CDR2 are SGHRS and YFSETQ.

This clonotype was counted only a few times. This chain uses TRBV4-1 with TRBJ2-5; TRBD1 matches at 10 bases. V dropped 5 bases and J dropped 3; count of bases not matched to a gene: 3. There are 14 residues in the CDR3. Looked up from germline, CDR1 is MGHRA and CDR2 is YSYEKL. DNA for the CDR3: TGCGCCAGCAGCTCGACAGGGGGCAAAGAGACCCAGTACTTC. Translating it yields CASSSTGGKETQYF.

This clonotype has just a few counts. CDR3 loop: CASSEARASGSYEQYF. DNA for the CDR3: TGTGCCAGCAGTGAAGCAAGGGCTAGCGGTTCCTACGAGCAGTACTTC. This chain links TRBV2 with TRBJ2-7, with 7 bases fitting TRBD2. The germline CDR1 and CDR2 sequences are SNHLY and FYNNEI. The CDR3 is made up of 16 amino acids. V dropped 0 bases and J dropped 1; count of bases not matched to a gene: 6.